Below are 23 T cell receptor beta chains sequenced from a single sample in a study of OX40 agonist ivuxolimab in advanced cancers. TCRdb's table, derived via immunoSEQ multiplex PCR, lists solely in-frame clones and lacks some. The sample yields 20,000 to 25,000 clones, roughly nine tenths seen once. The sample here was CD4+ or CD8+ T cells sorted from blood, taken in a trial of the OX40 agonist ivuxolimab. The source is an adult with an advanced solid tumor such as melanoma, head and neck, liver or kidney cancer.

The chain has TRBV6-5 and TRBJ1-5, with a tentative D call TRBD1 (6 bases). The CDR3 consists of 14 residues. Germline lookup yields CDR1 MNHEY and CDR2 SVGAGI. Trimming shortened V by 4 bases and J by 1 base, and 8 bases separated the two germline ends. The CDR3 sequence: CASSFQGSNQPQHF. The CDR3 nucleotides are TGTGCCAGCAGTTTTCAGGGGAGCAATCAGCCCCAGCATTTT.

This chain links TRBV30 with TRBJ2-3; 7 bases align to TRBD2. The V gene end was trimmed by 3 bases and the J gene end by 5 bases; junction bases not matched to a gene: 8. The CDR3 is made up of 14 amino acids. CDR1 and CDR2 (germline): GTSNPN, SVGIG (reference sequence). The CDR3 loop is CAWRSSGSGDTQYF. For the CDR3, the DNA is TGTGCCTGGAGGTCTAGCGGAAGCGGAGATACGCAGTATTTT.

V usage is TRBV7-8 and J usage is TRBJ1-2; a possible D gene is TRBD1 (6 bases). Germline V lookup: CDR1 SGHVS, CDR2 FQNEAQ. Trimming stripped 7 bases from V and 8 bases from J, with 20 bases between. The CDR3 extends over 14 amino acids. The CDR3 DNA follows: TGTGCCAGCACCCTAGGGGGGGCAGGGGCAGGCTACACCTTC. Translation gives CASTLGGAGAGYTF.

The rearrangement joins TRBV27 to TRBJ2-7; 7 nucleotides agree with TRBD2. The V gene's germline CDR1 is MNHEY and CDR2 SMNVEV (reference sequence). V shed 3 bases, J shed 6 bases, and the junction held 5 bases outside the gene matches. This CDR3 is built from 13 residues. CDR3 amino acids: CASSFGAGTEQYF. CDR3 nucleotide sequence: TGTGCCAGCAGTTTCGGAGCGGGAACCGAGCAGTACTTC.

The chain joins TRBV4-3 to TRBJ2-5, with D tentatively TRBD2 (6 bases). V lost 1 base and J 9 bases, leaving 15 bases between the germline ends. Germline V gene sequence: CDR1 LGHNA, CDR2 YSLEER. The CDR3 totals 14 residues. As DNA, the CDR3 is TGCGCCAGCAGCCAAGCAACACGGCCGGGGGCCCAGTACTTC. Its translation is CASSQATRPGAQYF.

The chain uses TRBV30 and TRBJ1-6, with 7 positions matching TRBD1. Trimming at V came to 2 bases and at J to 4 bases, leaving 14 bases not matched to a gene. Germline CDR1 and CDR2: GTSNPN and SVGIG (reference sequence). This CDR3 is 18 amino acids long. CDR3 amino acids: CAWSKRSWDSKYNSPLHF. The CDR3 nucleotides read TGTGCCTGGAGTAAACGGAGTTGGGACAGCAAGTATAATTCACCCCTCCACTTT.

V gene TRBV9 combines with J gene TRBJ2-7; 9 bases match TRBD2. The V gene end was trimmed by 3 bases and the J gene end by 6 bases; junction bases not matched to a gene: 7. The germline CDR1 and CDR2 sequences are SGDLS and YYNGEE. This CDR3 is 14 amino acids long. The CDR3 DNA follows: TGTGCCAGCAGCGATAGTAGCGGGAGCTTCGAGCAGTACTTC. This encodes CASSDSSGSFEQYF.

CDR3 bases: TGTGCCAGCAGCCTCGAAGGGGTTACCTACGAGCAGTACTTC. This gives the protein CASSLEGVTYEQYF. The V call is TRBV5-6, the J call TRBJ2-7; the D gene is possibly TRBD1 (5 bases). V lost 4 bases, J lost 2 bases, and 13 bases lay in between. Germline V gene data show CDR1 as SGHDT and CDR2 as YYEEEE. CDR3 length: 14 amino acids.

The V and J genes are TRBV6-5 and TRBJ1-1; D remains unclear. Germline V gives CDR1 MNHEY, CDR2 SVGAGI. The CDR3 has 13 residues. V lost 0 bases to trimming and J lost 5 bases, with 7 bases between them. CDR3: CASSYSSRTEAFF. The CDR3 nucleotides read TGTGCCAGCAGTTACTCGTCGAGGACTGAAGCTTTCTTT.

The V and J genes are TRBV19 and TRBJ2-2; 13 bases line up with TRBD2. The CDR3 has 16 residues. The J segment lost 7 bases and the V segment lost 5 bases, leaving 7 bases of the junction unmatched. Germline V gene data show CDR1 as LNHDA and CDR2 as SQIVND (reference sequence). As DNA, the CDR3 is TGTGCCAGTAGTGCGGGACTAGCGGGGCCGATCGGGGAGCTGTTTTTT. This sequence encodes CASSAGLAGPIGELFF.

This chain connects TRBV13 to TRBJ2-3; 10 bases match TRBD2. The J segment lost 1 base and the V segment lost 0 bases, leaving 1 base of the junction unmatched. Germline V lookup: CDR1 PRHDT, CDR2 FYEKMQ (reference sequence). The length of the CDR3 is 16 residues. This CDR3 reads CASSLGSGGRTDTQYF. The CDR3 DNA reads TGTGCCAGCAGCTTAGGTAGCGGGGGGCGCACAGATACGCAGTATTTT.

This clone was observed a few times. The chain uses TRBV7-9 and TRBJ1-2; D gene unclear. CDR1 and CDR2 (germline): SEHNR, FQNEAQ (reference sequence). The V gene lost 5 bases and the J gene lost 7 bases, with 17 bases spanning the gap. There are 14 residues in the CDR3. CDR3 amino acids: CASSPLGRIGGYTF. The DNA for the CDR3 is TGTGCCAGCAGCCCGTTGGGGAGGATCGGTGGCTACACCTTC.

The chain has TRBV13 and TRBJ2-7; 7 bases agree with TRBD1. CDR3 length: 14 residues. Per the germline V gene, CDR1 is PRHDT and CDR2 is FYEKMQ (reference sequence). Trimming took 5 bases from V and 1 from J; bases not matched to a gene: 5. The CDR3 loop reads CASSTTGRSYEQYF. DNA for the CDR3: TGTGCCAGCAGCACGACAGGGCGATCCTACGAGCAGTACTTC.

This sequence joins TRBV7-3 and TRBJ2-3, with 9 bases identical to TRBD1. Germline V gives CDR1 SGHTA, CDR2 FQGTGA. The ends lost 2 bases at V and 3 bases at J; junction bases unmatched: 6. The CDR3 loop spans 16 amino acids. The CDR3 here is CASSLAGTGFTDTQYF. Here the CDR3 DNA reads TGTGCCAGCAGCTTAGCCGGGACAGGGTTTACAGATACGCAGTATTTT.

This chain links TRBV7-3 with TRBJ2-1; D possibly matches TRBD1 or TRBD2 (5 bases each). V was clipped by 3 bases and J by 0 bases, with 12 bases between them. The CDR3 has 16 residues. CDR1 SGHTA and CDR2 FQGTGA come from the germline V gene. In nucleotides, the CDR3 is TGTGCCAGCAGCTTGGCCGGGGCGAGCTCCTACAATGAGCAGTTCTTC. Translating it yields CASSLAGASSYNEQFF.

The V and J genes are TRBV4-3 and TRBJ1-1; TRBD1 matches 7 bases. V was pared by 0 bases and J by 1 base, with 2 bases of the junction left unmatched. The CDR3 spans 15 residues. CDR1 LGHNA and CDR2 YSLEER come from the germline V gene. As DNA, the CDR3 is TGCGCCAGCAGCCAAGAGGGACAGCGGAACACTGAAGCTTTCTTT. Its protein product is CASSQEGQRNTEAFF.

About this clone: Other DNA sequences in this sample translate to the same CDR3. The CDR3 bases are TGCGCCAGCAGTTGGACTAGCGGGGCCTACAATGAGCAGTTCTTC. This codes for CASSWTSGAYNEQFF. This chain uses TRBV4-1 with TRBJ2-1; 12 bases agree with TRBD2. Germline lookup yields CDR1 MGHRA and CDR2 YSYEKL. The CDR3 extends over 15 amino acids. Losses at the gene ends were 6 bases for V and 2 bases for J; bases not matched to a gene: 2.

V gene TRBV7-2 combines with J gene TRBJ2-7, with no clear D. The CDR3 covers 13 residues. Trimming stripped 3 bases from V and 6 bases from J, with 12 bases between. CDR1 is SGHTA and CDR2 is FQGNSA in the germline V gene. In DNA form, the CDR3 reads TGTGCCAGCAGCTTCAGTACCCTCTCCGAGCAGTACTTC. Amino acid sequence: CASSFSTLSEQYF.

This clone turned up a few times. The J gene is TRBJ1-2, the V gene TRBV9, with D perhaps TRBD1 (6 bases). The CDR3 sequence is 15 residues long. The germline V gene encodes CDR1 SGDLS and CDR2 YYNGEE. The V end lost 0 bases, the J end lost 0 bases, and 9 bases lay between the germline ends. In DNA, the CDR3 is TGTGCCAGCAGCGTAGGGGGACACACTAACTATGGCTACACCTTC. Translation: CASSVGGHTNYGYTF.

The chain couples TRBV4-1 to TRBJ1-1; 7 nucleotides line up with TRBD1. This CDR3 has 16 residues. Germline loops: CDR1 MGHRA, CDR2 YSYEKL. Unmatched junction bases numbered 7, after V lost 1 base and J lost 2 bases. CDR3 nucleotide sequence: TGCGCCAGCAGCCAAGTTACGACAGGGTCCAACACTGAAGCTTTCTTT. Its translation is CASSQVTTGSNTEAFF.

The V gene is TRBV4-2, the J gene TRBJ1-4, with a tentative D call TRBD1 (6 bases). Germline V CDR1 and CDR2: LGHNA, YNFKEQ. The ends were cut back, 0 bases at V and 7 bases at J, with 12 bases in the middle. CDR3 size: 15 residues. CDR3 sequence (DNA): TGTGCCAGCAGCCAAGAAGGGGGGGCTGGTGAAAAACTGTTTTTT. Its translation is CASSQEGGAGEKLFF.

The CDR3, as DNA: TGTGCCAGCACCCCCGGGGTGGGGTCCTACGAGCAGTACTTC. This translates into CASTPGVGSYEQYF. The V gene is TRBV7-6, the J gene TRBJ2-7; tentative D call: TRBD2 (5 bases). The V end lost 7 bases, the J end lost 1 base, and 14 bases lay between the germline ends. Germline V gene data show CDR1 as SGHVS and CDR2 as FNYEAQ. This CDR3 comprises 14 residues.

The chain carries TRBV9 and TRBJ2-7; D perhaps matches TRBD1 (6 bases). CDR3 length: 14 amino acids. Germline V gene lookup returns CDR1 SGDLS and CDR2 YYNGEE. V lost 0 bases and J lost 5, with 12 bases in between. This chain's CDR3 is CASSVDNRAHEQYF. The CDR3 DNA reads TGTGCCAGCAGCGTAGATAACAGGGCCCACGAGCAGTACTTC. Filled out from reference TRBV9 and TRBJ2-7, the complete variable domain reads DSGVTQTPKHLITATGQRVTLRCSPRSGDLSVYWYQQSLDQGLQFLIQYYNGEERAKGNILERFSAQQFPDLHSELNLSSLELGDSALYFCASSVDNRAHEQYFGPGTRLTVT.